Described below is a single T cell receptor beta chain sequence and its context. The target antigen is unknown. This sample was taken from a study of radiotherapy plus CTLA-4 blockade in lung cancer. Study background: Across the patients, objective responses occurred in 18%, and disease control in under 40%. Study conclusions and caveats: After radiotherapy and ipilimumab, tumor-derived clones expanded in peripheral blood. Interferon-beta, together with early blood T cell clone dynamics, reportedly best predicted response.

Assay: immunoSEQ multiplex PCR; the TCRdb copy retains only in-frame clones and omits some. The sample consists of some 50,000 clones, 79% of them appearing once. This CDR3 has 15 residues. The trim removed 5 bases at V and 3 bases at J, leaving 10 bases unmatched. Germline V gene sequence: CDR1 LNHDA, CDR2 SQIVND (reference sequence). This TCR was sampled from a human donor with non-small cell lung cancer who had a partial response to radiotherapy plus ipilimumab. The source material was peripheral blood, sampled from a patient treated with radiotherapy plus ipilimumab. The chain combines TRBV19 with TRBJ2-7, with 7 bases aligning to TRBD1. DNA of the CDR3: TGTGCCAGTAGTTCCCGGACAGGTGGATTCTACGAGCAGTACTTC. Translation: CASSSRTGGFYEQYF.